Included here is one TCR beta chain sequence, with context. Its target is unknown. The data belong to a study of beta chain features in type 1 diabetes. As every portion of the isolated RNA was reverse transcribed, the sequencing read expressed TCRB transcripts. The table came from immunoSEQ multiplex PCR; TCRdb's copy has only in-frame clones and leaves some out. The table records hundreds of thousands of clones, approximately 16% of them present only once. Whole-study results and caveats: A moderate, significant TCRB CDR3 shortening appeared in type 1 diabetes across four CD4+ subsets.

Germline V gene sequence: CDR1 MNHEY, CDR2 SMNVEV (reference sequence). The CDR3 extends over 16 amino acids. V shed 2 bases and J 11 bases; nucleotides not matched to a gene: 15. Sequenced material: naive CD4+ T cells from blood. This clonotype was sampled from a man in his late teens or twenties with type 1 diabetes. This chain joins TRBV27 and TRBJ1-1, with 9 nucleotides matching TRBD1. CDR3 in DNA: TGTGCCAGCAGTTTAACAGGGACAGGGCCGCAGGGGTATGCTTTCTTT. It encodes CASSLTGTGPQGYAFF.